This T cell receptor (beta chain) was sequenced for a study of T cell responses to AZD1222 COVID-19 vaccine. Study in general: Investigators merged groups given second doses at roughly 4 or roughly 12 weeks. Study-level results: Recipients of two AZD1222 doses showed rising Spike-specific TCR breadth and depth. CD4 TCRs linked to vaccination spanned spike, dominating at 160-218 and 743-854. Females outnumbered males among donors, who were mostly white British; clonal diversity was possibly underestimated.

With respect to this clone: Its target is not known.

The data were produced by immunoSEQ multiplex PCR, yet TCRdb's version contains in-frame clones alone and is incomplete. The table lists around 130,000 clones, roughly 93% of them singletons. The ends were cut back, 4 bases at V and 0 bases at J, with 6 bases in the middle. This CDR3 is built from 13 residues. Germline V gene data show CDR1 as KGHSH and CDR2 as LQKENI. The material was peripheral blood, obtained on day 0 of AZD1222 vaccination. The chain employs TRBV18 and TRBJ1-1; D is unresolved. This TCR was recovered from an adult in good health. The CDR3 is CASSQDLNTEAFF. The CDR3 nucleotides are TGTGCCAGCTCACAGGACCTGAACACTGAAGCTTTCTTT.